This TCR beta chain was sequenced in a study of CD8 T cells in ankylosing spondylitis. Worth noting for this clonotype: Its antigen is unknown.

Each TCR beta library was made by quantitative 5'-RACE that incorporated molecular barcodes. Each CDR3 protein gets one entry after TCRdb re-called the 5' RACE reads with MiXCR. The sample consists of under 950,000 distinct CDR3 sequences, roughly 20% of them appearing once. Whole-study results and caveats: CD8+ by phenotype, disease-linked clones were relatively rare in peripheral blood. Reports of some motif variants in reactive arthritis synovial fluid and blood predate this one. Matched synovial fluid from ankylosing spondylitis patients was reported to be enriched for disease-linked clones. Roughly 8 highly homologous variants made up a TCR beta motif, and this motif appeared characteristic of ankylosing spondylitis blood.

From germline, CDR1 is SNHLY and CDR2 FYNNEI. The CDR3 contains 16 residues. V lost 3 bases and J lost 0, with 12 bases in between. The TCR originated in a male donor with ankylosing spondylitis. The sequencing input was blood, either unsorted or a sorted T cell fraction (not recorded which). The gene calls are TRBV2 and TRBJ1-3, with D possibly matching TRBD1 (6 bases). The CDR3 bases are TGTGCCAGCAGTGAGGGGCAGGGGATCTCTGGAAACACCATATATTTT. It is translated as CASSEGQGISGNTIYF.